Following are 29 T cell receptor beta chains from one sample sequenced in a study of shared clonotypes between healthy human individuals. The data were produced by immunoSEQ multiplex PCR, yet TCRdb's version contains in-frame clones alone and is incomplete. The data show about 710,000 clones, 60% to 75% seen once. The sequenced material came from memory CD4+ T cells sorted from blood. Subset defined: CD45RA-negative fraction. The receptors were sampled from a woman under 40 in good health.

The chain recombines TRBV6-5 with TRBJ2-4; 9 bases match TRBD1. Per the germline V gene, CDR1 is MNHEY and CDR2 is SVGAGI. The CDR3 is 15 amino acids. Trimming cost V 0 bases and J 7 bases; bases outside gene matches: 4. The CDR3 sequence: CASSYSGQGGNIQYF. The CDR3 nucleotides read TGTGCCAGCAGTTACTCGGGACAGGGAGGGAACATTCAGTACTTC.

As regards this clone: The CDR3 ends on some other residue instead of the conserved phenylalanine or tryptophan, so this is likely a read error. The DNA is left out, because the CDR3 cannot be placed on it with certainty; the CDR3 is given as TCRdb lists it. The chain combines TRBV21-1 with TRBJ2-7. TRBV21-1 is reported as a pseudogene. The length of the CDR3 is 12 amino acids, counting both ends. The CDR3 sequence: CASNRDVGLVRI.

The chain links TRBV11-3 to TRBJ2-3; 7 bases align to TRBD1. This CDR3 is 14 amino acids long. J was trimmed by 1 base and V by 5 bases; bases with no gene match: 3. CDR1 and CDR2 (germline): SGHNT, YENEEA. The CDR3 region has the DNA TGTGCCAGCAGCAAACAGGGGCGCACAGATACGCAGTATTTT. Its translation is CASSKQGRTDTQYF.

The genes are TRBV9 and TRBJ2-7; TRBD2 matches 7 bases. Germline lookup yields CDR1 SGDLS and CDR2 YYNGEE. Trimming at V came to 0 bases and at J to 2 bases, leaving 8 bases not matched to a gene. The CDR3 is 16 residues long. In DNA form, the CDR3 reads TGTGCCAGCAGCGTAGGGTTGGGGAGCGGGGCCTACGAGCAGTACTTC. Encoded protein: CASSVGLGSGAYEQYF.

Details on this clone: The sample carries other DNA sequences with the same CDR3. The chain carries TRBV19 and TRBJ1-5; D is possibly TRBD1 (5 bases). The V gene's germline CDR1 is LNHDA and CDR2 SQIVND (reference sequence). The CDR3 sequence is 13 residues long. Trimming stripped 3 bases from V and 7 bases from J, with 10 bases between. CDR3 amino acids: CASSIAGLQPQHF. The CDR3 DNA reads TGTGCCAGTAGTATCGCAGGGCTGCAGCCCCAGCATTTT.

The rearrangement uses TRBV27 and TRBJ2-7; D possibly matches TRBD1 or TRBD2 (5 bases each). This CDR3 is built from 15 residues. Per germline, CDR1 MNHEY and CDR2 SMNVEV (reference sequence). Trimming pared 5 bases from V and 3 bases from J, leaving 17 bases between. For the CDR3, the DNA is TGTGCCAGCAGTGACCTCGGATCGAGGGGCTACGAGCAGTACTTC. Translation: CASSDLGSRGYEQYF.

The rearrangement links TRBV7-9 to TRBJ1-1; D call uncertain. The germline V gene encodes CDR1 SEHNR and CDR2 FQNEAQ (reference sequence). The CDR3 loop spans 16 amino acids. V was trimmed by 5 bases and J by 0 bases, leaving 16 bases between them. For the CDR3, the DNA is TGTGCCAGCAGCCCTTTAAGAGCTCAAGTGAACACTGAAGCTTTCTTT. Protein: CASSPLRAQVNTEAFF. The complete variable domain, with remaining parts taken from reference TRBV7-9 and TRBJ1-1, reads DTGVSQNPRHKITKRGQNVTFRCDPISEHNRLYWYRQTLGQGPEFLTYFQNEAQLEKSRLLSDRFSAERPKGSFSTLEIQRTEQGDSAMYLCASSPLRAQVNTEAFFGQGTRLTVV.

The chain's CDR3 is CASSEIREVWTQYF. As DNA, the CDR3 is TGTGCCAGCAGTGAAATCAGGGAAGTATGGACCCAGTACTTC. The V gene is TRBV2, the J gene TRBJ2-5; D might be TRBD1 (5 bases). V lost 2 bases to trimming and J lost 7 bases, with 14 bases between them. CDR1 and CDR2 from the germline V gene are SNHLY and FYNNEI. The CDR3 totals 14 residues.

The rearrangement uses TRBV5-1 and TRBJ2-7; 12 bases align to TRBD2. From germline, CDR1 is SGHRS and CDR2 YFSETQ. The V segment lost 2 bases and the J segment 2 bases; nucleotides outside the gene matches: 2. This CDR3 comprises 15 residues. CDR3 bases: TGCGCCAGCAGCTTACGACTAGCGGGAGCCTACGAGCAGTACTTC. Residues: CASSLRLAGAYEQYF.

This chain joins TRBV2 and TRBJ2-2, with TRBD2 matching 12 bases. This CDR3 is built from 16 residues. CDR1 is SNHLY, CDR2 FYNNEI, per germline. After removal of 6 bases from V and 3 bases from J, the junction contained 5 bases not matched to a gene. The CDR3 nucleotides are TGTGCCAGCAGGAGGGGGACTAGCGGGTACACCGGGGAGCTGTTTTTT. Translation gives CASRRGTSGYTGELFF. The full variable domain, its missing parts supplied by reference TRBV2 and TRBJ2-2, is EPEVTQTPSHQVTQMGQEVILRCVPISNHLYFYWYRQILGQKVEFLVSFYNNEISEKSEIFDDQFSVERPDGSNFTLKIRSTKLEDSAMYFCASRRGTSGYTGELFFGEGSRLTVL.

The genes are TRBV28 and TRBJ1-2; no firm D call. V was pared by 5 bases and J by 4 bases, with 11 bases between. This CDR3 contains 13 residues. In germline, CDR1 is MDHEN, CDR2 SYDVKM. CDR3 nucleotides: TGTGCCAGCAGTCCCGCCCCGGGCTATGGCTACACCTTC. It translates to CASSPAPGYGYTF.

CDR3 DNA: TGTGCCATCAGGGGGGACGGAGGCACACCGAACTATGGCTACACCTTC. As protein: CAIRGDGGTPNYGYTF. The gene calls are TRBV10-3 and TRBJ1-2, with D perhaps matching TRBD1 (5 bases). Trimming shortened V by 6 bases and J by 2 bases, and 19 bases separated the two germline ends. The germline gives CDR1 ENHRY, CDR2 SYGVKD. This CDR3 is built from 16 residues.

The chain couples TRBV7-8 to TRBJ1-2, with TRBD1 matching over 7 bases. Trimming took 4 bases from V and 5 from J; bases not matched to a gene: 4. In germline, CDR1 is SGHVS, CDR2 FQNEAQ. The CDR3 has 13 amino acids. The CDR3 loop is CASSSNRGYGYTF. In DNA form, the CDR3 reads TGTGCCAGCAGCTCAAACAGGGGATATGGCTACACCTTC.

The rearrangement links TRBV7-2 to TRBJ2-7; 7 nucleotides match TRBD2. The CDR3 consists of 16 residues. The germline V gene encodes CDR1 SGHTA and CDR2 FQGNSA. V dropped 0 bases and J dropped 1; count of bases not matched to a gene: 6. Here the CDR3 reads CASSLALQGGSYEQYF. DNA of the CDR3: TGTGCCAGCAGCTTAGCCCTCCAGGGAGGGTCCTACGAGCAGTACTTC. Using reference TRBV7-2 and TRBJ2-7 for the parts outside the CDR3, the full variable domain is GAGVSQSPSNKVTEKGKDVELRCDPISGHTALYWYRQSLGQGLEFLIYFQGNSAPDKSGLPSDRFSAERTGGSVSTLTIQRTQQEDSAVYLCASSLALQGGSYEQYFGPGTRLTVT.

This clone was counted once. As DNA, the CDR3 is TGTGCCAGTAGTGGGTCGTCGGGACAGGGCCTATATGGCTACACCTTC. Translating it yields CASSGSSGQGLYGYTF. The chain uses TRBV19 and TRBJ1-2; the match to TRBD1 covers 9 bases. This CDR3 is 16 amino acids long. Germline V gives CDR1 LNHDA, CDR2 SQIVND (reference sequence). The V and J ends lost 5 bases and 5 bases, in that order; junction bases with no gene match: 12.

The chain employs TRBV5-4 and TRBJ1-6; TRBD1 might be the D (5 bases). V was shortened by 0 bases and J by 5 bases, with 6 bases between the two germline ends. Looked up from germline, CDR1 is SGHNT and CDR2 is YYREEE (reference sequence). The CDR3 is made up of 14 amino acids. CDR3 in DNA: TGTGCCAGCAGCTTGGACAGGAATAATTCACCCCTCCACTTT. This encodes CASSLDRNNSPLHF.

Written as DNA, the CDR3 is TGTGCCTGGAGTGTGGCGGGGGCGAATCAGCCCCAGCATTTT. Encoded protein: CAWSVAGANQPQHF. The chain is built from TRBV30 and TRBJ1-5, with a possible D match to TRBD1 (6 bases). CDR1 and CDR2 from the germline V gene are GTSNPN and SVGIG (reference sequence). This CDR3 has 14 residues. V was pared by 0 bases and J by 4 bases, with 10 bases between. Using reference TRBV30 and TRBJ1-5 for the parts outside the CDR3, the full variable domain is SQTIHQWPATLVQPVGSPLSLECTVEGTSNPNLYWYRQAAGRGLQLLFYSVGIGQISSEVPQNLSASRPQDRQFILSSKKLLLSDSGFYLCAWSVAGANQPQHFGDGTRLSIL.

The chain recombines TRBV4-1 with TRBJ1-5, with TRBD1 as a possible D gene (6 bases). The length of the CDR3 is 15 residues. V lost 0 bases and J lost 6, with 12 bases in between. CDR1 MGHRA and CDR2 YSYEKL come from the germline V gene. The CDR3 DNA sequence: TGCGCCAGCAGCCAAGATACCGGGGGCTTTCAGCCCCAGCATTTT. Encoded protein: CASSQDTGGFQPQHF.

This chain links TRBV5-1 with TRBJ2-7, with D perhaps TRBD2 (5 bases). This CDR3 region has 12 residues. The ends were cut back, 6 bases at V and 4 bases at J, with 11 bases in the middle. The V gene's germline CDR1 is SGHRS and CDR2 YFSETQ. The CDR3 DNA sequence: TGCGCCAGCAAGTACGGGGATTACGAGCAGTACTTC. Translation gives CASKYGDYEQYF.

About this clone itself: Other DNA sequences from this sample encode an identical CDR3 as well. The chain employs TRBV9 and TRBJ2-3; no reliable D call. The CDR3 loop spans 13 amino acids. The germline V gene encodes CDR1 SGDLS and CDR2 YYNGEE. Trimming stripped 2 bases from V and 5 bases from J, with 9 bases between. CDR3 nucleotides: TGTGCCAGCAGCGTTGGGCTGGGAGATACGCAGTATTTT. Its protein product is CASSVGLGDTQYF.

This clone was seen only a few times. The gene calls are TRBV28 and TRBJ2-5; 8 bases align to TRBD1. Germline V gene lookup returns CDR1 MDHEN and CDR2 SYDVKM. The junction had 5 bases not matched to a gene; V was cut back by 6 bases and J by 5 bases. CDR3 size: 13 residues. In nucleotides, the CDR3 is TGTGCCAGCAGCCCAGGGGGCGCGGAGACCCAGTACTTC. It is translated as CASSPGGAETQYF.

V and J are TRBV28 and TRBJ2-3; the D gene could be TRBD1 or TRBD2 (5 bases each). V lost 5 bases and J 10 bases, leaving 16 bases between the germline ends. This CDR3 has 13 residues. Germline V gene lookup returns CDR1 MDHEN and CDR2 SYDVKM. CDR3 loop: CASSKPGPNAQYF. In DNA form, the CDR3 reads TGTGCCAGCAGTAAGCCGGGACCCAATGCGCAGTATTTT.

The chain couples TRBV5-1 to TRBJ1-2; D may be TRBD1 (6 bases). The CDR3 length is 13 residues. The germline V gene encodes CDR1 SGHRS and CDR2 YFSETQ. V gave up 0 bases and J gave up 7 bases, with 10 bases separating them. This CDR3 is CASSLGQQGGYTF. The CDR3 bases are TGCGCCAGCAGCTTGGGACAACAGGGTGGCTACACCTTC. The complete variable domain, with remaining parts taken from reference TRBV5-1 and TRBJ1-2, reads KAGVTQTPRYLIKTRGQQVTLSCSPISGHRSVSWYQQTPGQGLQFLFEYFSETQRNKGNFPGRFSGRQFSNSRSEMNVSTLELGDSALYLCASSLGQQGGYTFGSGTRLTVV.

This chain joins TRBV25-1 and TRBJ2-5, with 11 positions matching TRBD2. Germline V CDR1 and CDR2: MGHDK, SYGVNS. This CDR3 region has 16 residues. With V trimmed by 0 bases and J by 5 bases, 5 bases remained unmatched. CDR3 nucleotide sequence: TGTGCCAGCAGTGAATATATAGGACTAGCGGGTGAGACCCAGTACTTC. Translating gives CASSEYIGLAGETQYF.

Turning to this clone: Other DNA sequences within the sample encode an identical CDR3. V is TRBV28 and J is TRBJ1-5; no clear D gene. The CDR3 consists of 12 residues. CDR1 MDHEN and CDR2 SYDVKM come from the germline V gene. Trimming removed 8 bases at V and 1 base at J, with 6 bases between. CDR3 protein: CASQDSNQPQHF. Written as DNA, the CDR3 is TGTGCCAGCCAGGACAGCAATCAGCCCCAGCATTTT.

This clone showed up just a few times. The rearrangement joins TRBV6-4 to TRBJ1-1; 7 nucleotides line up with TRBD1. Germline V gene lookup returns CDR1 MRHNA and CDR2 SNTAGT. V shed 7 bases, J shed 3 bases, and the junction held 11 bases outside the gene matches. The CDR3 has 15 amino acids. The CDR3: CASTQKPQGDTEAFF. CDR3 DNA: TGTGCCAGCACCCAGAAGCCCCAGGGGGACACTGAAGCTTTCTTT.

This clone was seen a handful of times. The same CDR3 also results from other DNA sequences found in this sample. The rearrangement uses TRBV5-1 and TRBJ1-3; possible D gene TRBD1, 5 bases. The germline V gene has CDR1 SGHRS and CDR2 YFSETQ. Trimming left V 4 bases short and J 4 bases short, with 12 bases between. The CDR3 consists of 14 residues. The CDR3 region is CASSLGTSGNTIYF. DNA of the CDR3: TGCGCCAGCAGCCTCGGGACCTCCGGAAACACCATATATTTT.

The CDR3 sequence is CSVTGGRWPDTQYF. CDR3 sequence (DNA): TGCAGCGTTACGGGGGGCCGGTGGCCAGATACGCAGTATTTT. The chain combines TRBV29-1 with TRBJ2-3; perhaps TRBD2 as D (7 bases). The germline gives CDR1 SQVTM, CDR2 ANQGSEA. CDR3 length: 14 residues. Trimming removed 5 bases at V and 4 bases at J, with 16 bases between.

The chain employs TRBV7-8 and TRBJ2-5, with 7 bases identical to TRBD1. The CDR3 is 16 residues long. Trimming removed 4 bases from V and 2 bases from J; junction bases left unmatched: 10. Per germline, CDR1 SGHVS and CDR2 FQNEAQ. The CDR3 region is CASSSDRVVKQETQYF. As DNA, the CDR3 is TGTGCCAGCAGCTCTGACAGGGTTGTTAAGCAAGAGACCCAGTACTTC.